The T cell receptor (beta chain) under discussion was sequenced for a study of breast tumors, draining lymph nodes, adjacent tissues. This clonotype has just a few counts. Samples came from axillary lymph nodes draining the breast cancer. V gave up 8 bases and J gave up 5 bases, with 13 bases separating them. The CDR3 extends over 13 amino acids. Germline V lookup: CDR1 MNHEY, CDR2 SVGEGT. Using its own MiXCR run on the multiplex PCR reads, TCRdb lists one record per CDR3 protein. This sample has 250,000 or so distinct CDR3 sequences, with 30% found just once. The TCR comes from a female donor with breast cancer. Some clones in this sample may be carry-over from other donors' samples. The V gene is TRBV6-2 or TRBV6-3, the J gene TRBJ2-1, with D uncertain. The sample was axillary lymph node tissue. Written as DNA, the CDR3 is TGTGCCAGCCGGCTCAGACCTAACAATGAGCAGTTCTTC. It is translated as CASRLRPNNEQFF.